Sequencing of this T cell receptor (beta chain) was carried out in a study of blood T cell repertoires in COVID-19 (TCRdb year 2020). In the study overall: Collaborator samples came from the United States, Italy and Spain and covered acute and convalescent phases of COVID-19. The prospective study material was composed of cDNA or gDNA derived from T cells, B-cell-depleted T cells, or PBMCs. Deeply sampled blood TCRbeta repertoires from subjects exposed to, actively infected with, or recovered from COVID-19 were included in the dataset. A freely available public database, intended as a resource for researchers studying the immune response to SARS-CoV-2, is where the repertoires were released. The samples were drawn from two sources: the first 160 participants of the ongoing ImmuneRACE study, and 1,000 to 1,500 subjects contributed by 6 global collaborators. Sample metadata almost always included a de-identified subject ID, COVID-19 status, age in years and sex. Where HLA class I and class II types were available, the types were taken from metadata supplied by the sample provider, not from assay-based typing.

The immunoSEQ Assay, a bias-controlled multiplex PCR, was used to amplify TCRbeta CDR3 regions from genomic DNA. In the source study's methods: Within the assay, amplification of reference gene primers was used to estimate how many nucleated cells each sample contained. Sequence reads were collapsed and filtered to measure the absolute abundance of every unique TCRbeta CDR3 rearrangement. Productive Simpson clonality was computed per sample as the square root of Simpson's diversity index over productive rearrangements. TCRdb re-hosts the immuneACCESS table, in-frame sequences only. Its copies lack some clones; in the studies checked, an unresolved V gene accounts for under half of them, and the cause for the rest is not known. For V, J and clone size, that table is used; D and trimming come from the DNA. This sample gives 250,000 to 300,000 clones in total; over 85% of them show up just once. The ten largest account for approximately 12% of the sample.

One collaborating source in Seattle enrolled patients while the patients were actively infected and followed the patients over time throughout the course of disease. Each collaborating institution followed its own protocols to collect whole blood in K2EDTA tubes. Collaborator samples were shipped for TCRbeta analysis as frozen whole blood, isolated PBMCs, or DNA extracted from either sample type. In regard to this clone: Its antigen is not yet known. Nothing much larger sits one base from this clone, and base qualities are not available.

Paper-wide results and their limitations: The quantity of clinical and demographic metadata differed by source and by participant and was supplied without curation.

Cut back by 1 base and 5 bases, the V and J ends lie 14 bases apart. CDR1 and CDR2 are read off the germline V gene as MGHRA and YSYEKL. From the cysteine up to the phenylalanine, the CDR3 has a length of 15 residues. Only the CDR3 DNA is retained, 45 bases long and in frame from the first base. This sequence uses TRBV4-1 and TRBJ1-1; the D gene identity is not certain. This receptor was taken from a woman aged 30 to 39 with COVID-19, enrolled during active disease. The specimen sequenced was peripheral blood. The sequenced DNA: TGCGCCAGCAGCCAAGGATTCCAACGCGGTACTGAAGCTTTCTTT. This is translated as CASSQGFQRGTEAFF.